One and the same sample provided the 13 T cell receptor beta chains below, sequenced in a study of Graves' ophthalmopathy and Graves' hyperthyroidism. Amplification of TCR beta CDR3 regions used RNA transcripts. First-round RT-PCR relied on HTBI primers, and a second-round multiplex PCR came next. TCRdb re-derived calls from the multiplex PCR reads in MiXCR, one entry per CDR3 protein. The sample has 200,000 to 250,000 distinct CDR3 sequences; 20% to 25% are singletons. The sample comprised peripheral blood. The origin of the receptors is a woman aged 50 to 60 with Graves' ophthalmopathy.

This clonotype was seen repeatedly, ten times or more. The chain joins TRBV12-3 or TRBV12-4 to TRBJ2-7, with D perhaps matching TRBD2 (6 bases). V dropped 3 bases and J dropped 6 bases, with 18 bases sitting between them. This CDR3 contains 15 residues. In DNA form, the CDR3 reads TGTGCCAGCAGTTTTGTAGGAGGGGCACGGCCCGAGCAGTACTTC. This translates into CASSFVGGARPEQYF.

Many counts were recorded for this clonotype. The rearrangement joins TRBV28 to TRBJ1-2, with D uncertain. The CDR3 is 12 amino acids. Trimming pared 5 bases from V and 4 bases from J, leaving 8 bases between. Germline loops: CDR1 MDHEN, CDR2 SYDVKM. This CDR3 is CASSVSPYGYTF. In nucleotides, the CDR3 is TGTGCCAGCAGTGTAAGCCCCTATGGCTACACCTTC.

This clonotype was counted ten times or more. The gene calls are TRBV7-9 and TRBJ1-1, with D possibly matching TRBD1 (6 bases). Germline V lookup: CDR1 SEHNR, CDR2 FQNEAQ (reference sequence). This CDR3 has 14 residues. Between the trimmed V and J ends, which lost 4 bases and 6 bases, there was a span of 15 bases. The CDR3 coding sequence is TGTGCCAGCAGCTCAATTTGGACAGTTCCTGAAGCTTTCTTT. The encoded protein is CASSSIWTVPEAFF.

This clonotype was counted many times. V usage is TRBV14 and J usage is TRBJ1-3; no firm D call. Germline loops: CDR1 SGHDN, CDR2 FVKESK. V was trimmed by 5 bases and J by 4 bases, leaving 9 bases between them. This CDR3 has 13 amino acids. As DNA, the CDR3 is TGTGCCAGCAGCTCTCAGATAGGAAACACCATATATTTT. This codes for CASSSQIGNTIYF.

This chain connects TRBV6-1 to TRBJ1-1; D unclear. V shed 2 bases and J shed 13 bases, with 11 bases lying between them. This CDR3 comprises 11 residues. Germline CDR1 reads MNHNS; CDR2 reads SASEGT. Here the CDR3 DNA reads TGTGCCAGCAGTGAAATCACCTCTGTTTTCTTT. This translates into CASSEITSVFF.

This clonotype was recorded at least ten times. The chain employs TRBV2 and TRBJ2-7; D gene unclear. The germline V gene has CDR1 SNHLY and CDR2 FYNNEI. The CDR3 covers 14 residues. Trimming took 1 base from V and 2 from J, leaving 9 bases between them. The CDR3 nucleotides read TGTGCCAGCAGTGAAGGTGGGCTTACCTACGAGCAGTACTTC. It specifies CASSEGGLTYEQYF.

This clonotype came up many times. CDR3 nucleotide sequence: TGTGCCCTGCAGAACACTGGAAACACCATATATTTT. As protein: CALQNTGNTIYF. The rearrangement uses TRBV30 and TRBJ1-3, with D unclear. Between the trimmed V and J ends, which lost 8 bases and 2 bases, there was a span of 10 bases. The CDR3 is 12 amino acids. The germline CDR1 and CDR2 sequences are GTSNPN and SVGIG (reference sequence).

The gene calls are TRBV28 and TRBJ1-5; 10 bases match TRBD1. The V gene's germline CDR1 is MDHEN and CDR2 SYDVKM. Losses at the gene ends were 6 bases for V and 3 bases for J; bases not matched to a gene: 2. The CDR3 covers 14 residues. This CDR3 reads CASRGTGDNQPQHF. CDR3 DNA: TGTGCCAGCAGAGGGACAGGGGACAATCAGCCCCAGCATTTT.

This clonotype was picked up many times. V and J are TRBV20-1 and TRBJ2-5; possible D gene TRBD1, 5 bases. Germline V gene sequence: CDR1 DFQATT, CDR2 SNEGSKA (reference sequence). Trimming cost V 5 bases and J 1 base, with 11 bases left between them. The CDR3 is 13 residues long. The CDR3 protein is CSASTEIQETQYF. In nucleotides, the CDR3 is TGCAGTGCTTCGACAGAAATCCAAGAGACCCAGTACTTC.

This clonotype was recorded many times. V and J are TRBV5-1 and TRBJ1-1; TRBD1 matches at 7 bases. The CDR3 loop spans 13 amino acids. V lost 1 base, J lost 6 bases, and 3 bases stayed unmatched. The germline V gene has CDR1 SGHRS and CDR2 YFSETQ. CDR3 sequence reads: CASSLLGTAEAFF. The CDR3 DNA follows: TGCGCCAGCAGCTTGTTGGGGACAGCTGAAGCTTTCTTT.

V gene TRBV12-3 or TRBV12-4 combines with J gene TRBJ2-2; a possible D gene is TRBD2 (6 bases). V gave up 2 bases and J gave up 0 bases, with 10 bases separating them. This CDR3 has 16 amino acids. The chain's CDR3 is CASSLSGGSNTGELFF. CDR3 nucleotide sequence: TGTGCCAGCAGTTTATCTGGAGGGTCGAACACCGGGGAGCTGTTTTTT.

This clonotype was seen at least ten times. The genes are TRBV7-9 and TRBJ1-5, with a weak D call TRBD1 (5 bases). The V gene's germline CDR1 is SEHNR and CDR2 FQNEAQ (reference sequence). The ends were cut back, 5 bases at V and 2 bases at J, with 10 bases in the middle. CDR3 length: 14 amino acids. CDR3 bases: TGTGCCAGCAGCATCGACAGTGGCAATCAGCCCCAGCATTTT. It translates to CASSIDSGNQPQHF.

The rearrangement uses TRBV28 and TRBJ2-2, with D uncertain. Trimming left V 5 bases short and J 7 bases short, with 14 bases between. The V gene's germline CDR1 is MDHEN and CDR2 SYDVKM. The CDR3 extends over 14 amino acids. The CDR3 loop reads CASSPLAELGELFF. The DNA of the CDR3 is TGTGCCAGCAGTCCTCTTGCGGAACTCGGGGAGCTGTTTTTT.